Listed below are T cell receptor beta chains from one sample, sequenced in a study of OX40 agonist ivuxolimab in advanced cancers. Using immunoSEQ multiplex PCR, the repertoire was profiled, and TCRdb retains in-frame clones only, with some absent. The table shows fewer than 70,000 clones, with about 91% occurring only once. The source material was CD4+ or CD8+ T cells sorted from blood, sampled in a trial of the OX40 agonist ivuxolimab. The receptors derive from an adult with an advanced solid tumor such as melanoma, head and neck, liver or kidney cancer. CDR3s include the opening cysteine and the closing phenylalanine or tryptophan. The D gene is left open where the match is weak. Clone size is shown for a subset of rows, as once, few, many or a class of expanded clone.

d_call clone_size j_call v_call cdr3_nt cdr3_aa
TRBD2 once TRBJ2-5 TRBV9 TGTGCCAGCAGCCCGGGACTAGCGGGAGCGGAGACCCAATACTTC CASSPGLAGAETQYF
. . TRBJ1-1 TRBV6-1 TGTGCCAGCAGGGAGAACAGGGTACCGAACACTGAAGCTTTCTTT CASRENRVPNTEAFF
TRBD1 . TRBJ2-7 TRBV9 TGTGCCAGCAGCAAATCTACCGGGACAGTACACTACGAGCAGTACTTC CASSKSTGTVHYEQYF
TRBD1 . TRBJ1-1 TRBV6-5 TGTGCCAGCAGTTACTCCAGGGGGGGCACTGAAGCTTTCTTT CASSYSRGGTEAFF
. once TRBJ1-4 TRBV29-1 TGCAGCGTTGACACGGGTTTGACTAATGAAAAACTGTTTTTT CSVDTGLTNEKLFF
TRBD2 . TRBJ2-1 TRBV7-9 TGTGCCAGCAGCCATAAAACTAGCGGGAGGGTTGGTGAGCAGTTCTTC CASSHKTSGRVGEQFF
TRBD2 . TRBJ2-5 TRBV6-6 TGTGCCAGCACCAAAGGTAGCGGGAATTCAGAGACCCAGTACTTC CASTKGSGNSETQYF
. once TRBJ2-4 TRBV9 TGTGCCAGCAGCCCGCAGTTAGCCAAAAACATTCAGTACTTC CASSPQLAKNIQYF
TRBD1 few TRBJ2-3 TRBV11-2 TGTGCCAGCAGCTTAGTACAGGGGGCAGATACGCAGTATTTT CASSLVQGADTQYF
. . TRBJ2-1 TRBV7-2 TGTGCCAGCAGCTTAGAGGGGAAGGGCTCCTACAATGAGCAGTTCTTC CASSLEGKGSYNEQFF
TRBD2 . TRBJ2-1 TRBV5-1 TGCGCCAGCAGCTTACAGCGGGAGAGTGAAAATGAGCAGTTCTTC CASSLQRESENEQFF
TRBD1 . TRBJ2-1 TRBV19 TGTGCCAGTAGGCCCAGGGACAGGTCGGATGAGCAGTTCTTC CASRPRDRSDEQFF
TRBD1 . TRBJ1-6 TRBV5-6 TGTGCCAGCAGCTTGACAGGGGGTAATTCACCCCTCCACTTT CASSLTGGNSPLHF
. . TRBJ2-7 TRBV5-4 TGTGCCAGCAGCTTGGCCGGGACATTACCCTACGAGCAGTACTTC CASSLAGTLPYEQYF
TRBD2 . TRBJ2-7 TRBV12-5 TGTGCTAGTGGTTTACTAGCGAACCCCTCCTACGAGCAGTACTTC CASGLLANPSYEQYF
TRBD1 . TRBJ2-7 TRBV6-6 TGTGCCAGCAGTTATGGGACAGGGGGGAACGAGCAGTACTTC CASSYGTGGNEQYF
. . TRBJ1-3 TRBV7-2 TGTGCCAGCAGCTCAGCAGGGAATGGAAACACCATATATTTT CASSSAGNGNTIYF
TRBD2 . TRBJ2-1 TRBV6-6 TGTGCCAGCAGTTATGGGACTAGCGGTCCCTACAATGAGCAGTTCTTC CASSYGTSGPYNEQFF
. once TRBJ2-3 TRBV5-1 TGCGCCAGCAGCTGGGGCGGGAGCACAGATACGCAGTATTTT CASSWGGSTDTQYF
. . TRBJ1-1 TRBV6-5 TGTGCCAGCAGTTACTCCCGGGGAAGAGCTTTCTTT CASSYSRGRAFF
. . TRBJ2-5 TRBV2 TGTGCCAGCAGGTGGGAGACCCAGTACTTC CASRWETQYF
TRBD2 . TRBJ2-7 TRBV30 TGTGCCTGGACTTCTAGCGGGAGTTCCTACGAGCAGTACTTC CAWTSSGSSYEQYF
TRBD1 . TRBJ1-1 TRBV7-8 TGTGCCAGCAGTTCGGAAGGGGGCTTCACTGAAGCTTTCTTT CASSSEGGFTEAFF
TRBD2 . TRBJ2-1 TRBV10-3 TGTGCCATCAGGTCCCTAGCGGCTAATGAGCAGTTCTTC CAIRSLAANEQFF
TRBD2 . TRBJ2-1 TRBV19 TGTGCCAGTAGTATTGAGTACGGGGGGACGGCCGGCAATGAGCAGTTCTTC CASSIEYGGTAGNEQFF
. once TRBJ2-7 TRBV6-6 TGTGCCAGCAGCAGCGGACAGAAACCCGGATCCTACGAGCAGTACTTC CASSSGQKPGSYEQYF
. . TRBJ2-7 TRBV10-1 TGCGCCAGCAGTGCCGGGACGGGAGTCTACGAGCAGTACTTC CASSAGTGVYEQYF
TRBD1 once TRBJ2-3 TRBV6-5 TGTGCCAGCAGGGCAGGGGGCTCCACAGATACGCAGTATTTT CASRAGGSTDTQYF
. . TRBJ1-3 TRBV19 TGTGCCAGTAGCTCCTCAGCATCATTGAGCTCTGGAAACACCATATATTTT CASSSSASLSSGNTIYF
TRBD2 . TRBJ2-2 TRBV9 TGTGCCAGCAGCGTAGGATCGTTGACTAGCGGGAGTCTGGGGGAGCTGTTTTTT CASSVGSLTSGSLGELFF
. . TRBJ1-2 TRBV18 TGTGCCAGCTCACCGACGGAAAACCTCCATGGCTACACCTTC CASSPTENLHGYTF
TRBD1 . TRBJ2-4 TRBV23-1 TGCGCCAGCAGTCAATCTTTAGCGGGACAGGGGAAATTTATAGCCAAAAACATTCAGTACTTC CASSQSLAGQGKFIAKNIQYF
TRBD1 few TRBJ1-5 TRBV5-8 TGTGCCAGCAGCTTGGGACAGGGGCTTCAGCCCCAGCATTTT CASSLGQGLQPQHF
TRBD2 . TRBJ2-3 TRBV10-2 TGCGCCAGCAGACTAGCGGGAGGGGCAGATACGCAGTATTTT CASRLAGGADTQYF
TRBD2 . TRBJ2-1 TRBV5-1 TGCGCCAGCAGCTTGCCGGGACTAGCGGTATACAATGAGCAGTTCTTC CASSLPGLAVYNEQFF
TRBD2 . TRBJ2-2 TRBV10-1 TGCGCCAGCAGCGTTCTAGCGGCGAACACCGGGGAGCTGTTTTTT CASSVLAANTGELFF
. . TRBJ2-5 TRBV11-2 TGTGCCAGCAGCATCAAAGAGACCCAGTACTTC CASSIKETQYF
TRBD1 . TRBJ1-2 TRBV27 TGTGCCAGCAAGACCCCCGGGACAGGTTTCTATGGCTACACCTTC CASKTPGTGFYGYTF
TRBD2 . TRBJ2-3 TRBV5-4 TGTGCCAGCAGACCTACTAGCGGAAGAAGCACAGATACGCAGTATTTT CASRPTSGRSTDTQYF
TRBD1 . TRBJ1-2 TRBV10-3 TGTGCCATCAGTGAGCACGGCGGGACAGGGGGCTATGGCTACACCTTC CAISEHGGTGGYGYTF
TRBD1 . TRBJ1-2 TRBV7-2 TGTGCCAGCAGCTTAGTTTTTTTGGGACAGGAGGACTATGGCTACACCTTC CASSLVFLGQEDYGYTF
. . TRBJ2-5 TRBV29-1 TGCAGCGTTTCCTTTCCGCTTGGGGAGACCCAGTACTTC CSVSFPLGETQYF
. . TRBJ2-2 TRBV9 TGTGCCAGCAGCGTATTTGGTCTAGCTGGTCCCGGGGAGCTGTTTTTT CASSVFGLAGPGELFF
TRBD1 once TRBJ2-2 TRBV11-3 TGTGCCAGCAGCGCCAGACAGGGGGCGGGCACCGGGGAGCTGTTTTTT CASSARQGAGTGELFF
TRBD2 once TRBJ2-1 TRBV14 TGTGCCAGCAGCCAAGACAATCCGGGACTAGCGGGATTAGCAACCTACAATGAGCAGTTCTTC CASSQDNPGLAGLATYNEQFF
TRBD2 . TRBJ2-3 TRBV5-1 TGCGCCAGCTGGGGGACTAGCGGGAGCGGAGTCGGGAGCACAGATACGCAGTATTTT CASWGTSGSGVGSTDTQYF
. . TRBJ1-4 TRBV5-1 TGCGCCAGCAGCTTCGGCAGGGGCAATGAAAAACTGTTTTTT CASSFGRGNEKLFF
TRBD1 . TRBJ2-2 TRBV19 TGTGCCAGTAGCAGGGGACAGGGTGAGAGCCGGCTGTTTTTT CASSRGQGESRLFF
TRBD1 . TRBJ2-5 TRBV6-1 TGTGCCAGCAGTGACCCGATAGGACAGGGGGTGGGAGAGACCCAGTACTTC CASSDPIGQGVGETQYF
TRBD2 . TRBJ2-3 TRBV6-1 TGTGCCAGCAGTGCCGGACTAGCGGGCAAGTGGGATACGCAGTATTTT CASSAGLAGKWDTQYF
. . TRBJ2-2 TRBV2 TGTGCCAGCAGGCTTGGCAGTCCGAACACCGGGGAGCTGTTTTTT CASRLGSPNTGELFF
. . TRBJ1-4 TRBV6-1 TGTGCCAGCGGGGCGGGGGTAGATGAAAAACTGTTTTTT CASGAGVDEKLFF
TRBD2 . TRBJ2-1 TRBV6-5 TGTGCCAGCAGTTATCGGGAGGGATGGGATGAGCAGTTCTTC CASSYREGWDEQFF
TRBD1 . TRBJ2-7 TRBV25-1 TGTGCCAGCAGGGACGACAGGGGTTCCTACGAGCAGTACTTC CASRDDRGSYEQYF
TRBD1 . TRBJ1-2 TRBV7-9 TGTGCCAGCAGGCCAACAGGGGCTAACTATGGCTACACCTTC CASRPTGANYGYTF
TRBD2 few TRBJ2-1 TRBV28 TGTGCCAGCAGTTCATTAGCGGGAGCCTCCTACAATGAGCAGTTCTTC CASSSLAGASYNEQFF
TRBD2 . TRBJ2-5 TRBV5-1 TGCGCCAGCAGCTTGGCTCTAGCGGGACGAGAGACCCAGTACTTC CASSLALAGRETQYF
. . TRBJ1-1 TRBV18 TGTGCCAGCTCACCTCGAGGGGCAGGCGAGGCTGAAGCTTTCTTT CASSPRGAGEAEAFF
. . TRBJ2-5 TRBV14 TGTGCCAGCGGCCCAGGTGGGACCCAGTACTTC CASGPGGTQYF